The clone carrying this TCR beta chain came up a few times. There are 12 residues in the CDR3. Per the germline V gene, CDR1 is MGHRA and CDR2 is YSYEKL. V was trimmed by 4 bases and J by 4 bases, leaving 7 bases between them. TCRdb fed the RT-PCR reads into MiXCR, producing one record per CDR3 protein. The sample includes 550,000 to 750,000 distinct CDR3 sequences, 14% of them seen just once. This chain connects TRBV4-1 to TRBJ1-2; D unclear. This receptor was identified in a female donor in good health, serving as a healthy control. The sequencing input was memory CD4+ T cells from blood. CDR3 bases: TGCGCCAGCAGCCTCCACACCTATGGCTACACCTTC. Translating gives CASSLHTYGYTF.